This TCR beta chain appears in the sequencing data of a study of Ad26.COV2.S vaccination and SARS-CoV-2 variants. Study-wide background: A participant enrolled in the COV1001 Ad26.COV2.S trial arm provided the sample. Into the muscle, Ad26.COV2.S was dosed once or twice, 56 days apart. Broader study findings: Reported findings describe substantial breadth in spike-specific CD8+ and CD4+ T cell responses following vaccination. Vaccine recipients showed a spike-specific TCR breadth that was higher than in placebo recipients.

Deletions cut 0 bases from V and 8 bases from J, with 11 bases between. The CDR3 is made up of 14 amino acids. The germline CDR1 and CDR2 sequences are SGHNT and YENEEA. TCRdb's table, derived via immunoSEQ multiplex PCR, lists solely in-frame clones and lacks some. The sample lists a few hundred thousand clones, about 83% occurring once. Regarding treatment: roughly 18 received Ad26.COV2.S at low or high dose, single or two shots; 5 received placebo; per-sample allocation not given. Collection of samples fell on day 63 after the first vaccine or placebo injection. This clone came up once. The antigen remains unidentified.

Sequenced material: peripheral blood, taken in a trial of Ad26.COV2.S vaccine versus placebo. The receptor comes from a person between 18 and 65 years old who received the Ad26.COV2.S COVID-19 vaccine or a placebo. The chain couples TRBV11-3 to TRBJ2-1; D is ambiguous. CDR3 amino acids: CASSLDVVGDEQFF. The CDR3 DNA sequence: TGTGCCAGCAGCTTAGATGTGGTCGGTGATGAGCAGTTCTTC. Based on the CDR3 plus reference TRBV11-3 and TRBJ2-1, the full variable domain is EAGVVQSPRYKIIEKKQPVAFWCNPISGHNTLYWYLQNLGQGPELLIRYENEEAVDDSQLPKDRFSAERLKGVDSTLKIQPAELGDSAVYLCASSLDVVGDEQFFGPGTRLTVL.